This TCR beta chain was recorded in a study of CD8 T cells in ankylosing spondylitis. Broader study findings: In ankylosing spondylitis patients, matched synovial fluid reportedly showed significant enrichment of disease-linked clones.

Turning to this clonotype: Its antigen is still unknown. One junction end does not reproduce the germline sequence, and a read error may be involved.

CDR1 is SEHNR and CDR2 is FQNEAQ in the germline V gene (reference sequence). The CDR3 has 12 residues. From the 5' RACE reads, TCRdb called clonotypes with MiXCR, one entry per CDR3 protein. The sample holds approximately 240,000 distinct CDR3 sequences; about 10% are singletons and the top ten take 2.6%. The chain carries TRBV7-9 and TRBJ2-7, with D possibly being TRBD1 (6 bases). The sequence was collected from a male donor with ankylosing spondylitis or in good health (not recorded which). The sequenced sample consisted of blood, either unsorted or a sorted T cell fraction (not recorded which). CDR3 in DNA: TGTGCCAGCAGCTCGGGACACCAGAAAGGCGAGTTC. It is translated as CASSSGHQKGEF.